A selection of T cell receptor beta chains follows, all from one sample in a study of T cell responses to AZD1222 COVID-19 vaccine. The method was immunoSEQ multiplex PCR; TCRdb's version includes in-frame clones alone and lacks a portion of them. The sample yields some 200,000 clones, about 89% seen once. Sequencing was performed on peripheral blood, taken 28 days after the second AZD1222 dose. These receptors came from an adult who received the AZD1222 COVID-19 vaccine. Both conserved end residues are part of each CDR3. Each record gives: J gene, V gene, clone size, CDR3 protein. Clone sizes are given selectively: once, few, many, or a class where the clone is expanded.

>TRBJ2-3|TRBV6-2/TRBV6-3|NA
CASSYSTSGVSDTQYF
>TRBJ2-3|TRBV2|NA
CASTERTDTQYF
>TRBJ2-5|TRBV2|NA
CASSESFRKETQYF
>TRBJ2-7|TRBV5-1|NA
CASSRGTSGESYEQYF
>TRBJ1-6|TRBV10-3|few
CAIRPSTSYNSPLHF
>TRBJ1-2|TRBV7-3|NA
CASSSVGGAGYGYTF
>TRBJ2-7|TRBV5-1|NA
CASSLSRGLGEQYF
>TRBJ1-6|TRBV5-4|NA
CASSSRSRAYNSPLHF
>TRBJ2-5|TRBV7-6|NA
CASSPRSGSGTQYF
>TRBJ1-3|TRBV6-6|NA
CASTSDRGQRNTIYF
>TRBJ2-1|TRBV6-5|NA
CASSYGLAGGNEQFF
>TRBJ2-1|TRBV5-1|NA
CASSPTGLHYNEQFF
>TRBJ1-1|TRBV20-1|NA
CSAKENTEAFF
>TRBJ1-1|TRBV27|NA
CASSLWQGMNTEAFF
>TRBJ1-3|TRBV25-1|NA
CASSWTGSNTIYF
>TRBJ1-2|TRBV30|once
CAWSKQGSNYGYTF
>TRBJ1-2|TRBV18|once
CASSPSDGSYGYTF
>TRBJ2-7|TRBV4-1|NA
CASSPMPGVSYEQYF
>TRBJ1-1|TRBV11-2|once
CASRRTGMNTEAFF
>TRBJ2-5|TRBV3-1/TRBV3-2|NA
CASSQAPGLAGAVPVGGSQYF
>TRBJ2-1|TRBV3-1/TRBV3-2|NA
CASSQDGRGQGGLGSGRSYNEQFF
>TRBJ1-5|TRBV6-6|NA
CASRQDSNQPQHF
>TRBJ2-2|TRBV5-6|NA
CASSLVVGFSGELFF
>TRBJ2-2|TRBV14|NA
CASSPLLTTGELFF
>TRBJ1-2|TRBV25-1|NA
CASSEFAGRGYTF
>TRBJ1-5|TRBV19|once
CASQPGQGHNQPQHF
>TRBJ1-3|TRBV2|few
CASRNRGSGNTIYF
>TRBJ1-2|TRBV5-1|NA
CASSWDRGQERYTF
>TRBJ1-4|TRBV9|NA
CASSPHPSGKLFF
>TRBJ2-2|TRBV6-2/TRBV6-3|NA
CASSLQTGELFF
>TRBJ1-2|TRBV24-1|NA
CATSPDSLNYGYTF